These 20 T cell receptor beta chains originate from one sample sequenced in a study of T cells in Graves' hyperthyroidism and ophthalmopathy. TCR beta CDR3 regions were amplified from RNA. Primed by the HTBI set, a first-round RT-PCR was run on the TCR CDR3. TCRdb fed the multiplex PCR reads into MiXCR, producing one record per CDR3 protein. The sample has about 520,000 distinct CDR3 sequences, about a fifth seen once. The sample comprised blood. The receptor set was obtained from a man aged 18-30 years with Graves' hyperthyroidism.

CDR3 in DNA: TGCAGTGCTAGTCGATTACAAGAGACCCAGTACTTC. This gives the protein CSASRLQETQYF. This chain connects TRBV20-1 to TRBJ2-5; D unresolved. V lost 3 bases to trimming and J lost 2 bases, with 7 bases between them. The CDR3 runs 12 residues. Per the germline V gene, CDR1 is DFQATT and CDR2 is SNEGSKA (reference sequence).

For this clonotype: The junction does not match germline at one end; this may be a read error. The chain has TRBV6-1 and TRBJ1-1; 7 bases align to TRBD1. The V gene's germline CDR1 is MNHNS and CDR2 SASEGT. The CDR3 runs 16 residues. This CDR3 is CASSHLRGGMNTEAFF. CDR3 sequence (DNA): TGTGCCAGCTCTCACCTCAGGGGGGGGATGAACACTGAAGCCTTCTTT.

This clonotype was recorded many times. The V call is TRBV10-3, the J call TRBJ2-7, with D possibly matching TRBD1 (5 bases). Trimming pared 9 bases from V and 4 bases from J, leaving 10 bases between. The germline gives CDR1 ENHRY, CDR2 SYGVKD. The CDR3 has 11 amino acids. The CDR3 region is CAIGASYEQYF. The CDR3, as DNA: TGTGCCATTGGGGCGAGTTACGAGCAGTACTTC.

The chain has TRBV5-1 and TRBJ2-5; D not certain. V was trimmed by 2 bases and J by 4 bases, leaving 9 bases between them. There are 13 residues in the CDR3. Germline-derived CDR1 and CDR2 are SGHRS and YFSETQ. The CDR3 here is CASSFTERETQYF. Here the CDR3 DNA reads TGCGCCAGCAGCTTCACAGAGCGAGAGACCCAGTACTTC.

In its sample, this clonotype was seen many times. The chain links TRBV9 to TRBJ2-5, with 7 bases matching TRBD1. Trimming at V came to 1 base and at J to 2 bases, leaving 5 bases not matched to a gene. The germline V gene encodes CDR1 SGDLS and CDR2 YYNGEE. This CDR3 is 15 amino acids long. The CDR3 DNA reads TGTGCCAGCAGCGTACGGACAGGCACTCAAGAGACCCAGTACTTC. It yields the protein CASSVRTGTQETQYF.

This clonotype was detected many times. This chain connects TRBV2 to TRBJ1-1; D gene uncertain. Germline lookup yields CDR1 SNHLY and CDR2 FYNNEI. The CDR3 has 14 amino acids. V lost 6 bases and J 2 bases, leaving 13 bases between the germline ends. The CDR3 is CASRNLGRNTEAFF. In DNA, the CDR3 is TGTGCCAGCAGGAATCTAGGGCGCAACACTGAAGCTTTCTTT.

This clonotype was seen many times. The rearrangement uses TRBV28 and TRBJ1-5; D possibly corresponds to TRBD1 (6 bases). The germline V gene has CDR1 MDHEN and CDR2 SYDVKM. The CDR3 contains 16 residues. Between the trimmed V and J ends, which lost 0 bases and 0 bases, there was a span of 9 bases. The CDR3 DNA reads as TGTGCCAGCAGTTTATGGGGGGGGGCTAGCAATCAGCCCCAGCATTTT. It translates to CASSLWGGASNQPQHF.

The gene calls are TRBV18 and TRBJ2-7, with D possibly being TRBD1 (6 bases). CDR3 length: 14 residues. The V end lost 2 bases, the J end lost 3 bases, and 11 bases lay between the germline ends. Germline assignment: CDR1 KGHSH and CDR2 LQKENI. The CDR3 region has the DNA TGTGCCAGCTCACCATGGGCAGGGGACTACGAGCAGTACTTC. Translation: CASSPWAGDYEQYF.

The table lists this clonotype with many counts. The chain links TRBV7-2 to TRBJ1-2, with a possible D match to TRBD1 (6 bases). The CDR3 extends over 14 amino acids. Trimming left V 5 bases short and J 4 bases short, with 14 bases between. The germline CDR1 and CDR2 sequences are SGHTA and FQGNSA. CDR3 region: CASSHATGLYGYTF. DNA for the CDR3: TGTGCCAGCAGCCACGCCACAGGGCTCTATGGCTACACCTTC.

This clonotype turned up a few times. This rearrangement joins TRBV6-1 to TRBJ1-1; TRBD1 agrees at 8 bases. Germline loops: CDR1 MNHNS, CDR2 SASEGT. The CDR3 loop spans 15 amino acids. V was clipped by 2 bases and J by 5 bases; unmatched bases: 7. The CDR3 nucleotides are TGTGCCAGCAGTGAACGCAGGACAGGGTGGACTGAAGCTTTCTTT. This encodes CASSERRTGWTEAFF.

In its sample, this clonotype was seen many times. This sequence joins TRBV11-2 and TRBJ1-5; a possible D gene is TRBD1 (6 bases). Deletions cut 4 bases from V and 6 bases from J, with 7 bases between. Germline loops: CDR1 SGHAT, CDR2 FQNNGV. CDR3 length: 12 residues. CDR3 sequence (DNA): TGTGCCAGCAGCTCACAGGGTCAGCCCCAGCATTTT. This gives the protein CASSSQGQPQHF.

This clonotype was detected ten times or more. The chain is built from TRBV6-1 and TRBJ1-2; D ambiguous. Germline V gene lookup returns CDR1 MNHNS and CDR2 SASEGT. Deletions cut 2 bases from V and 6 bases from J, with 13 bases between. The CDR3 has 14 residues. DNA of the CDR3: TGTGCCAGCAGTGAATTCCGCTTAAGGCATGGCTACACCTTC. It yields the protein CASSEFRLRHGYTF.

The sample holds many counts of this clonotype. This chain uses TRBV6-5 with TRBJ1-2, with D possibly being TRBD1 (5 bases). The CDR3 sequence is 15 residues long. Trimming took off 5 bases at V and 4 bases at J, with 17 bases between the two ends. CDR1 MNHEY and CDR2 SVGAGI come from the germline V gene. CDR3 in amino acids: CASSPSRGTAYGYTF. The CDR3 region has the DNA TGTGCCAGCAGTCCATCAAGGGGTACAGCCTATGGCTACACCTTC.

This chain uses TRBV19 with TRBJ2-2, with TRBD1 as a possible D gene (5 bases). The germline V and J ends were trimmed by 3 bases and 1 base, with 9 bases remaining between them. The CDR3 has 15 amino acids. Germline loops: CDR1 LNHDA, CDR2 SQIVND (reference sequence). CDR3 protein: CASSMGQGNTGELFF. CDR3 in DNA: TGTGCCAGTAGTATGGGGCAGGGGAACACCGGGGAGCTGTTTTTT.

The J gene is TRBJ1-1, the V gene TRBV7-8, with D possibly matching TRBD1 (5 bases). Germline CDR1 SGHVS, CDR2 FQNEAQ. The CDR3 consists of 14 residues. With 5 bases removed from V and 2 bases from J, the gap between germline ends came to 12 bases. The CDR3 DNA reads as TGTGCCAGCAGCCCGACCAGGGCCAACACTGAAGCTTTCTTT. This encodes CASSPTRANTEAFF.

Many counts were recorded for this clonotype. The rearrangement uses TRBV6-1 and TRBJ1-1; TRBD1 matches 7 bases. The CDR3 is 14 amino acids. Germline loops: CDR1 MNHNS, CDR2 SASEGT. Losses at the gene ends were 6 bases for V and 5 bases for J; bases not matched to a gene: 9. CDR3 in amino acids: CASSENRGGTEAFF. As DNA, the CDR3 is TGTGCCAGCAGCGAAAACAGGGGTGGGACTGAAGCTTTCTTT.

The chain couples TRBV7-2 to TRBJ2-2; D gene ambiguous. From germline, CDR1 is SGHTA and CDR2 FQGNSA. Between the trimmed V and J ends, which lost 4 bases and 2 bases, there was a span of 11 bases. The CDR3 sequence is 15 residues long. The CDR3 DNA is TGTGCCAGCAGCTGGGGAAACAGCAACACCGGGGAGCTGTTTTTT. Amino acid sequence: CASSWGNSNTGELFF.

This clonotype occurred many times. CDR3 in DNA: TGTGCCAGCAGGAAGGGACTAGCCAAAAACATTCAGTACTTC. This sequence encodes CASRKGLAKNIQYF. The V gene is TRBV6-2 or TRBV6-3, the J gene TRBJ2-4, with D possibly matching TRBD2 (6 bases). The CDR3 runs to 14 residues. Germline CDR1 is MNHEY and CDR2 is SVGEGT. V shed 6 bases and J shed 0 bases, with 9 bases lying between them.

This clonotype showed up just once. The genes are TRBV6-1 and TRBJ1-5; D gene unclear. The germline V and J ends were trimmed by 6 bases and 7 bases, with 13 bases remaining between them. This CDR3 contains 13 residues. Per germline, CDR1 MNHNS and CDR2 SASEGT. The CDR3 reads CASSSASRQPQHF. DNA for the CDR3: TGTGCCAGCAGCTCAGCCTCCAGGCAGCCCCAGCATTTT.

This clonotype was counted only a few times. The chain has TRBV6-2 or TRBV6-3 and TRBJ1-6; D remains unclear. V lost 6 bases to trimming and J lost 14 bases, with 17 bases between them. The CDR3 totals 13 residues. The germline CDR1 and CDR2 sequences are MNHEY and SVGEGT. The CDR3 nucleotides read TGTGCCAGCAGGGCAAGGGAGGGATTCGCCCTCCACTTT. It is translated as CASRAREGFALHF.